This T cell receptor beta chain was sequenced in a study of T cells in Graves' hyperthyroidism and ophthalmopathy. Whole-study results and caveats: Blood also contained most expanded thyroid clonotypes above 0.001.

Comments on this clonotype: The antigen remains undetermined. A read error may be the cause here, since a much bigger clone is one base away.

There are 16 residues in the CDR3. Germline V gives CDR1 KGHSH, CDR2 LQKENI. V lost 5 bases to trimming and J lost 6 bases; unmatched junction nucleotides: 10. Patients showing uncontrolled infection, other autoimmune disease, pregnancy or lactation were ineligible. The TCR beta CDR3 regions underwent amplification using RNA transcripts as the source. An initial round of RT-PCR targeting the TCR CDR3 relied on the HTBI primer set. Using its own MiXCR run on the multiplex PCR reads, TCRdb lists one record per CDR3 protein. Of hundreds of thousands of distinct CDR3 sequences listed, about 14% are singletons.

This sequence joins TRBV18 and TRBJ2-5; 12 bases are shared with TRBD2. The TCR sequence derives from a woman between 18 and 29 years old with Graves' hyperthyroidism. Specimen: blood. This chain's CDR3 is CASSTKTSGSAQTQYF. As DNA, the CDR3 is TGTGCCAGCTCAACCAAGACTAGCGGGAGTGCACAGACCCAGTACTTC.